This passage covers 31 T cell receptor beta chains from one sample sequenced in a study of cytomegalovirus exposure and HLA in healthy donors (dated by TCRdb to 2017 to 2019). Libraries came from the immunoSEQ multiplex PCR assay. The multiplex PCR relied on a mix of 60 forward primers for TCR Vbeta segments and 13 reverse primers for TCR Jbeta segments. TCRdb stores this immuneACCESS table with in-frame sequences only. Part of the clones is absent; in the studies checked, under half of the shortfall reflects unresolved V genes, and no reason is known for the rest. The sample has 150,000 to 200,000 clones on record, roughly 79% of them singletons. Around 3.1% of the sample lies in the top ten. The sequencing input was PBMCs. The receptors were gathered from a woman aged 45-60 years in good health and CMV-seropositive.

The V and J genes are TRBV2 and TRBJ1-5; tentatively, D is TRBD1 (5 bases). CDR3 length: 13 amino acids. Trimming cost V 10 bases and J 3 bases, with 13 bases left between them. Germline V gene sequence: CDR1 SNHLY, CDR2 FYNNEI. The CDR3 DNA follows: TGTGCCACCCGGGGGGAACTCAATCAGCCCCAGCATTTT. Protein sequence: CATRGELNQPQHF.

The table lists this clone with a count of one. The J gene is TRBJ1-5, the V gene TRBV19; D uncertain. This CDR3 is 14 amino acids long. In germline, CDR1 is LNHDA, CDR2 SQIVND (reference sequence). Trimming took 2 bases from V and 5 from J, leaving 10 bases between them. Here the CDR3 reads CASSISGSDQPQHF. In nucleotides, the CDR3 is TGTGCCAGTAGTATAAGCGGGAGCGATCAGCCCCAGCATTTT.

The genes are TRBV27 and TRBJ2-3; 10 bases align to TRBD1. Germline-derived CDR1 and CDR2 are MNHEY and SMNVEV (reference sequence). The CDR3 totals 17 residues. V gave up 1 base and J gave up 3 bases; unmatched junction bases: 7. The CDR3 spells CASSLFLGDRGTDTQYF. The CDR3 DNA sequence: TGTGCCAGCAGTTTATTCCTCGGGGACAGGGGAACAGATACGCAGTATTTT.

This chain connects TRBV18 to TRBJ1-2; 7 bases fit TRBD1. The germline gives CDR1 KGHSH, CDR2 LQKENI. V lost 6 bases and J lost 5; bases outside the gene matches: 18. The CDR3 loop spans 17 amino acids. This CDR3 reads CASSTPGDRKSYYGYTF. In nucleotides, the CDR3 is TGTGCCAGCTCGACACCAGGGGACAGAAAATCTTATTATGGCTACACCTTC.

The chain links TRBV28 to TRBJ1-2; D call uncertain. CDR3 size: 12 residues. CDR1 is MDHEN and CDR2 is SYDVKM in the germline V gene. Between the trimmed V and J ends, which lost 5 bases and 4 bases, there was a span of 8 bases. CDR3 DNA: TGTGCCAGCAGTGTCAGGCCCTATGGCTACACCTTC. Amino acid sequence: CASSVRPYGYTF.

The rearrangement uses TRBV2 and TRBJ2-3; 9 nucleotides agree with TRBD2. The trim removed 7 bases at V and 2 bases at J, leaving 4 bases unmatched. The CDR3 has 14 amino acids. Germline V gene data show CDR1 as SNHLY and CDR2 as FYNNEI. CDR3 in amino acids: CASKASGITDTQYF. In DNA form, the CDR3 reads TGTGCCAGCAAGGCTAGCGGGATCACAGATACGCAGTATTTT.

This rearrangement joins TRBV4-2 to TRBJ2-1; TRBD2 matches at 12 bases. This CDR3 comprises 21 residues. With V trimmed by 1 base and J by 4 bases, 17 bases remained unmatched. Per germline, CDR1 LGHNA and CDR2 YNFKEQ. CDR3 DNA sequence: TGTGCCAGCAGCCAAGCCGGCCTAGCGGGAGGGCTCCTCCCCACATACAATGAGCAGTTCTTC. Translated: CASSQAGLAGGLLPTYNEQFF.

This clone was detected a few times. The chain carries TRBV6-6 and TRBJ2-3; a weak D match, TRBD2 (6 bases). The CDR3 is made up of 16 amino acids. Deletions cut 2 bases from V and 5 bases from J, with 17 bases between. From germline, CDR1 is MNHNY and CDR2 SVGAGI (reference sequence). CDR3 DNA sequence: TGTGCCAGCAGTTACCCTGAGATACCGGAGGGAGATACGCAGTATTTT. Translation: CASSYPEIPEGDTQYF.

The chain carries TRBV2 and TRBJ1-2, with 10 bases lining up with TRBD1. After removal of 6 bases from V and 6 bases from J, the junction contained 10 bases not matched to a gene. CDR1 is SNHLY, CDR2 FYNNEI, per germline. This CDR3 region has 15 residues. CDR3 DNA: TGTGCCAGCAGCGAACTGGGACAGGGGTTGCATGGCTACACCTTC. This sequence encodes CASSELGQGLHGYTF.

The J gene is TRBJ2-7, the V gene TRBV6-5; D perhaps matches TRBD2 (5 bases). The V end lost 7 bases, the J end lost 2 bases, and 18 bases lay between the germline ends. The germline CDR1 and CDR2 sequences are MNHEY and SVGAGI. This CDR3 is 15 amino acids long. The CDR3 DNA follows: TGTGCCAGCACCACCCATCCCGGGAATACCTACGAGCAGTACTTC. Residues: CASTTHPGNTYEQYF.

V gene TRBV18 combines with J gene TRBJ1-2; no clear D gene. V lost 3 bases, J lost 4 bases, and 6 bases lay in between. CDR3 size: 12 residues. Germline loops: CDR1 KGHSH, CDR2 LQKENI. CDR3 loop: CASSPAGYGYTF. CDR3 DNA sequence: TGTGCCAGCTCACCCGCCGGCTATGGCTACACCTTC.

The genes are TRBV15 and TRBJ2-1, with D hard to call. Trimming removed 3 bases at V and 5 bases at J, with 8 bases between. CDR1 and CDR2 (germline): LNHNV, YYDKDF (reference sequence). This CDR3 contains 13 residues. The CDR3 spells CATSSPYDNEQFF. The CDR3 nucleotides are TGTGCCACCAGCAGCCCCTATGACAATGAGCAGTTCTTC. Variable domain in full (rest from reference TRBV15 and TRBJ2-1): DAMVIQNPRYQVTQFGKPVTLSCSQTLNHNVMYWYQQKSSQAPKLLFHYYDKDFNNEADTPDNFQSRRPNTSFCFLDIRSPGLGDTAMYLCATSSPYDNEQFFGPGTRLTVL.

The rearrangement uses TRBV29-1 and TRBJ2-5; 11 bases align to TRBD2. J lost 2 bases, V lost 2 bases, and 4 bases had no gene match. From germline, CDR1 is SQVTM and CDR2 ANQGSEA. The CDR3 runs to 15 residues. This CDR3 reads CSVETSGSRQETQYF. The CDR3 nucleotides are TGCAGCGTTGAAACTAGCGGGAGTCGGCAAGAGACCCAGTACTTC.

The rearrangement links TRBV19 to TRBJ1-2; unclear D gene. The CDR3 sequence is 14 residues long. In germline, CDR1 is LNHDA, CDR2 SQIVND (reference sequence). V lost 1 base and J 5 bases, leaving 11 bases between the germline ends. CDR3 coding DNA: TGTGCCAGTAGTATAGGTTACAGCTTTTATGGCTACACCTTC. Translated: CASSIGYSFYGYTF.

The sample holds one count of this clone. This chain links TRBV6-5 with TRBJ2-1; 7 bases agree with TRBD2. With 7 bases clipped from V and 12 bases from J, the junction kept 9 bases outside the gene matches. The CDR3 extends over 12 amino acids. The germline V gene has CDR1 MNHEY and CDR2 SVGAGI. The CDR3 bases are TGTGCCAGCATCGGACTTGGGGGGGGGCAGTTCTTC. It codes for CASIGLGGGQFF.

The V call is TRBV30, the J call TRBJ1-5; D remains ambiguous. The V end lost 2 bases, the J end lost 5 bases, and 16 bases lay between the germline ends. CDR3 length equals 15 residues. CDR1 and CDR2 from the germline V gene are GTSNPN and SVGIG (reference sequence). CDR3 protein: CAWSKGSSADQPQHF. For the CDR3, the DNA is TGTGCCTGGAGTAAGGGCAGCTCAGCGGATCAGCCCCAGCATTTT.

This clone turned up a few times. The gene calls are TRBV5-4 and TRBJ2-1, with D possibly TRBD1 on 6 matching bases. V was pared by 1 base and J by 4 bases, with 15 bases between. Per germline, CDR1 SGHNT and CDR2 YYREEE (reference sequence). This CDR3 is built from 16 residues. CDR3 loop: CASSLPVTGIYNEQFF. The CDR3, as DNA: TGTGCCAGCAGCTTGCCCGTTACAGGGATATACAATGAGCAGTTCTTC.

The chain couples TRBV25-1 to TRBJ1-2; D uncertain. Germline loops: CDR1 MGHDK, CDR2 SYGVNS. This CDR3 spans 14 amino acids. V was trimmed by 4 bases and J by 5 bases, leaving 14 bases between them. The CDR3 region is CASSGGSPWYGYTF. The CDR3 nucleotides are TGTGCCAGCAGTGGAGGATCTCCATGGTATGGCTACACCTTC.

Remarks on this clone: The junction and the germline gene differ at one end; a read error may be behind it. The genes are TRBV29-1 and TRBJ1-4; D remains ambiguous. This CDR3 region has 13 residues. From germline, CDR1 is SQVTM and CDR2 ANQGSEA. CDR3 sequence reads: CSVHIAHNEKLFF. CDR3 nucleotides: TGCAGCGTCCACATTGCCCATAATGAAAAATTGTTTTTT.

The chain couples TRBV6-5 to TRBJ1-3; no clear D gene. There are 13 residues in the CDR3. Germline V gene lookup returns CDR1 MNHEY and CDR2 SVGAGI. The ends were cut back, 5 bases at V and 0 bases at J, with 5 bases in the middle. CDR3 amino acids: CASSAGSGNTIYF. The DNA for the CDR3 is TGTGCCAGCAGTGCAGGCTCTGGAAACACCATATATTTT.

The table lists this clone with a few counts. The V and J genes are TRBV6-6 and TRBJ2-3; 13 bases fit TRBD2. The CDR3 sequence is 16 residues long. Germline V gene lookup returns CDR1 MNHNY and CDR2 SVGAGI (reference sequence). The V gene end was trimmed by 2 bases and the J gene end by 1 base; junction bases not matched to a gene: 0. The CDR3 here is CASSYGTSGGTDTQYF. The CDR3, as DNA: TGTGCCAGCAGTTACGGGACTAGCGGGGGCACAGATACGCAGTATTTT.

The chain employs TRBV5-1 and TRBJ1-4; D unclear. Trimming cost V 2 bases and J 8 bases, with 10 bases left between them. This CDR3 is 13 amino acids long. Germline V lookup: CDR1 SGHRS, CDR2 YFSETQ. CDR3 sequence reads: CASSLEGTEKLFF. The CDR3 nucleotides read TGCGCCAGCAGCTTAGAGGGAACGGAAAAACTGTTTTTT.

The chain couples TRBV19 to TRBJ1-2; a weak D match, TRBD1 (6 bases). Trimming left V 7 bases short and J 12 bases short, with 24 bases between. The CDR3 is 14 amino acids. Per the germline V gene, CDR1 is LNHDA and CDR2 is SQIVND (reference sequence). CDR3 DNA sequence: TGTGCCAGTAAACGGACAGCCCGCTACAGCTACGACACCTTC. Translating it yields CASKRTARYSYDTF. The whole variable domain, remainder taken from reference TRBV19 and TRBJ1-2, is DGGITQSPKYLFRKEGQNVTLSCEQNLNHDAMYWYRQDPGQGLRLIYYSQIVNDFQKGDIAEGYSVSREKKESFPLTVTSAQKNPTAFYLCASKRTARYSYDTFGSGTRLTVV.

The chain links TRBV30 to TRBJ1-5; D perhaps matches TRBD1 (5 bases). This CDR3 is built from 13 residues. Trimming cost V 5 bases and J 1 base, with 9 bases left between them. The V gene's germline CDR1 is GTSNPN and CDR2 SVGIG (reference sequence). The CDR3 DNA sequence: TGTGCCTGGGGGGGGGTAAGCAATCAGCCCCAGCATTTT. Translated, it gives CAWGGVSNQPQHF. Full variable domain (outside the CDR3, taken from reference TRBV30 and TRBJ1-5): SQTIHQWPATLVQPVGSPLSLECTVEGTSNPNLYWYRQAAGRGLQLLFYSVGIGQISSEVPQNLSASRPQDRQFILSSKKLLLSDSGFYLCAWGGVSNQPQHFGDGTRLSIL.

The V call is TRBV19, the J call TRBJ2-5; D call uncertain. Between the trimmed V and J ends, which lost 3 bases and 4 bases, there was a span of 9 bases. Germline-derived CDR1 and CDR2 are LNHDA and SQIVND (reference sequence). The CDR3 extends over 13 amino acids. The CDR3 DNA reads TGTGCCAGTAGTATTGGCAGCGTAGAGACCCAGTACTTC. It is translated as CASSIGSVETQYF. The full variable domain, rest sourced from reference TRBV19 and TRBJ2-5, is DGGITQSPKYLFRKEGQNVTLSCEQNLNHDAMYWYRQDPGQGLRLIYYSQIVNDFQKGDIAEGYSVSREKKESFPLTVTSAQKNPTAFYLCASSIGSVETQYFGPGTRLLVL.

Note on this clone: The sample contains more than one DNA sequence encoding this CDR3. V and J are TRBV13 and TRBJ2-2; 10 bases match TRBD1. The V segment lost 4 bases and the J segment 8 bases; nucleotides outside the gene matches: 7. Looked up from germline, CDR1 is PRHDT and CDR2 is FYEKMQ (reference sequence). The CDR3 contains 15 residues. The CDR3 reads CASSSGTGVGGELFF. For the CDR3, the DNA is TGTGCCAGCAGCTCCGGGACAGGGGTTGGTGGGGAGCTGTTTTTT.

The chain uses TRBV29-1 and TRBJ2-1, with 10 bases aligning to TRBD2. The junction had 8 bases not matched to a gene; V was cut back by 0 bases and J by 3 bases. The CDR3 contains 17 residues. CDR1 and CDR2 (germline): SQVTM, ANQGSEA. The CDR3 nucleotides read TGCAGCGTTGAAGACCCATTCCTAGCGGGGGACTACAATGAGCAGTTCTTC. It codes for CSVEDPFLAGDYNEQFF.

CDR3 nucleotides: TGTGCCAGCAGTCCCCCGCGGGCGGAGAACACTGAAGCTTTCTTT. It is translated as CASSPPRAENTEAFF. This sequence joins TRBV7-2 and TRBJ1-1, with unresolved D. The CDR3 is 15 amino acids. CDR1 SGHTA and CDR2 FQGNSA come from the germline V gene. Deletions cut 6 bases from V and 1 base from J, with 15 bases between.

The chain couples TRBV6-1 to TRBJ1-4; no definite D call. The CDR3 runs to 16 residues. Trimming removed 2 bases at V and 5 bases at J, with 15 bases between. The germline CDR1 and CDR2 sequences are MNHNS and SASEGT. CDR3 amino acids: CASSEFSAGFNEKLFF. The CDR3, as DNA: TGTGCCAGCAGTGAATTTTCGGCGGGGTTCAATGAAAAACTGTTTTTT.

This clone has a handful of counts. This sequence joins TRBV19 and TRBJ2-2; D perhaps matches TRBD2 (6 bases). CDR3 length: 12 residues. Germline V gene data show CDR1 as LNHDA and CDR2 as SQIVND (reference sequence). Between the trimmed V and J ends, which lost 6 bases and 4 bases, there was a span of 6 bases. Here the CDR3 DNA reads TGTGCCAGTAGCGGGAGCACCGGGGAGCTGTTTTTT. Translating gives CASSGSTGELFF.

The chain uses TRBV19 and TRBJ2-7, with 12 bases that match TRBD1. Trimming took 9 bases from V and 7 from J; bases not matched to a gene: 7. Germline values: CDR1 LNHDA, CDR2 SQIVND (reference sequence). The CDR3 loop spans 13 amino acids. This chain's CDR3 is CASSGQGAGEQYF. The CDR3 DNA follows: TGTGCCAGCTCGGGACAGGGGGCCGGGGAGCAGTACTTC.